This T cell receptor (beta chain) was identified during a study of Graves' ophthalmopathy and Graves' hyperthyroidism. Study conclusions and caveats: Ophthalmopathy progression prediction by the model yielded a sensitivity of about 70% and a specificity of around 72%. Built on 13 signatures, a model told ophthalmopathy apart from stable hyperthyroidism with around 90% sensitivity and approximately 80% specificity.

This clonotype has ten or more counts. Its antigen is as yet unknown. Amplified material comprised TCR beta CDR3 regions derived from RNA transcripts. An initial RT-PCR round employing HTBI primers preceded a second-round multiplex PCR. From the multiplex PCR reads, TCRdb called clonotypes with MiXCR, one entry per CDR3 protein. This sample yields around 1,200,000 distinct CDR3 sequences, of which approximately 35% are seen a single time; 8.5% to 14% belongs to the top ten. CDR3 length equals 12 residues. V was trimmed by 8 bases and J by 6 bases, leaving 10 bases between them. This clonotype originated in an adult man with Graves' hyperthyroidism. Sequencing input: peripheral blood or thyroid tissue (not recorded which). The rearrangement uses TRBV12-3 or TRBV12-4 and TRBJ2-2, with D unresolved. The CDR3 DNA reads as TGTGCCAGCGCCGGTGTCGCCGGGGAGCTGTTTTTT. Protein product: CASAGVAGELFF.